A single sample is the source of the 2 T cell receptor beta chains below, sequenced in a study of blood T cell repertoires in COVID-19. Here immunoSEQ multiplex PCR was the method, and the copy in TCRdb shows in-frame clones only, minus some. The sample lists around 220,000 clones, 80% to 85% seen once, with under 8.5% in the top ten. Sequenced material: peripheral blood. These receptors came from a woman of 80 years or more with COVID-19, enrolled during active disease.

The chain couples TRBV5-5 to TRBJ1-2; D not resolved. Looked up from germline, CDR1 is SGHKS and CDR2 is YYEKEE (reference sequence). The CDR3 spans 14 residues. V lost 3 bases to trimming and J lost 5 bases, with 14 bases between them. CDR3 nucleotide sequence: TGTGCCAGCAGCTCCGAGGGTTTGGGGTATGGCTACACCTTC. Amino acids: CASSSEGLGYGYTF.

The chain links TRBV20-1 to TRBJ1-2, with TRBD1 identical over 12 bases. CDR3 length: 16 amino acids. CDR1 DFQATT and CDR2 SNEGSKA come from the germline V gene (reference sequence). With V trimmed by 3 bases and J by 6 bases, 11 bases remained unmatched. The CDR3, as DNA: TGCAGTGCTAGTAGGGGGACAGGGGGCTATTCGGATGGCTACACCTTC. Its translation: CSASRGTGGYSDGYTF.